This T cell receptor (beta chain) was observed in a study of T-cell memory formation after mild COVID-19. Whole-study findings and limits: Later expanders leaned CD4+, whereas clones that contracted between day 15 and 85 were balanced CD4/CD8. Unconfirmed was the SARS-CoV-2 specificity of second-wave clones that peaked on day 37.

TCRdb ran MiXCR on the 5' RACE reads and lists one entry per CDR3 protein. The table includes more than 80,000 distinct CDR3 sequences, over 15% detected once. V gave up 3 bases and J gave up 3 bases; unmatched junction bases: 6. In germline, CDR1 is SGHTA, CDR2 FQGNSA. The length of the CDR3 is 17 residues. This clonotype appeared a few times. Its cognate antigen is unknown. This chain uses TRBV7-2 with TRBJ1-6, with 9 bases lining up with TRBD1. The sample taken for sequencing was PBMCs or a T cell subset sorted from them (not recorded which). The clonotype was recovered from an adult woman who had mild COVID-19 (a few samples of this study predate the infection). Cell type and time point are not known. CDR3 in DNA: TGTGCCAGCAGCTTGCTCTCGGGACAGGGCTATAATTCACCCCTCCACTTT. It codes for CASSLLSGQGYNSPLHF. The full variable domain, completed using reference TRBV7-2 and TRBJ1-6, is GAGVSQSPSNKVTEKGKDVELRCDPISGHTALYWYRQSLGQGLEFLIYFQGNSAPDKSGLPSDRFSAERTGGSVSTLTIQRTQQEDSAVYLCASSLLSGQGYNSPLHFGNGTRLTVT.